What follows are 3 T cell receptor beta chains derived from one specimen sequenced in a study of blood T cell repertoires in COVID-19. Method: immunoSEQ multiplex PCR; TCRdb's copy keeps in-frame clones and lacks some. The table has about 270,000 clones, approximately 90% seen once; the top ten hold about 4%. Sequencing was done on a sample of PBMCs or T cells enriched from blood (not recorded which). Receptors originate from a woman in her thirties with acute COVID-19.

The CDR3 DNA follows: TGTGCCAGCAGTTATCGGACTAGCTCCTACAATGAGCAGTTCTTC. Its translation is CASSYRTSSYNEQFF. The V call is TRBV27, the J call TRBJ2-1; 7 bases match TRBD2. The ends lost 4 bases at V and 0 bases at J; junction bases unmatched: 3. The CDR3 extends over 15 amino acids. Germline V gene lookup returns CDR1 MNHEY and CDR2 SMNVEV (reference sequence).

This clone was seen a few times. V and J are TRBV7-9 and TRBJ2-7; no clear D. Germline values: CDR1 SEHNR, CDR2 FQNEAQ (reference sequence). CDR3 size: 13 residues. Between the trimmed V and J ends, which lost 6 bases and 12 bases, there was a span of 21 bases. The CDR3 nucleotides read TGTGCCAGCAGGTCCCCTGAGGAATTTTTGCCGTACTTC. Translated: CASRSPEEFLPYF.

The chain links TRBV6-2 or TRBV6-3 to TRBJ1-6; perhaps TRBD1 as D (5 bases). V lost 4 bases to trimming and J lost 8 bases, with 15 bases between them. Per germline, CDR1 MNHEY and CDR2 SVGEGT. The CDR3 extends over 15 amino acids. As DNA, the CDR3 is TGTGCCAGCAGTTCCGGCGGAGGGGCCTATTCACCCCTCCACTTT. Protein sequence: CASSSGGGAYSPLHF.